The present entry profiles one T cell receptor beta chain with its context. This sample was taken from a study of blood T cell repertoires in COVID-19. Method: immunoSEQ multiplex PCR; TCRdb's copy keeps in-frame clones and lacks some. The table includes roughly 410,000 clones, 87% detected once. The CDR3 covers 12 residues. Germline CDR1 is GTSNPN and CDR2 is SVGIG (reference sequence). V shed 2 bases and J shed 18 bases, with 17 bases lying between them. The clonotype comes from a woman in her sixties or seventies with COVID-19, enrolled during active disease. The chain recombines TRBV30 with TRBJ1-6, with D possibly matching TRBD1 (5 bases). The sequencing input was peripheral blood. This CDR3 is CAWSLGGAPTHF. In nucleotides, the CDR3 is TGTGCCTGGAGTCTCGGCGGGGCCCCAACCCACTTT.